This TCR beta chain emerged from a study of blood T cell repertoires in COVID-19. Study-wide context: Samples representing acute and convalescent COVID-19 were sourced from the United States, Italy and Spain. Nucleic acid was either cDNA or gDNA, and it came from T cells, B-cell-depleted T cells, or PBMCs.

The table came from immunoSEQ multiplex PCR; TCRdb's copy has only in-frame clones and leaves some out. There are some 350,000 clones in the sample; around 84% occur only once, and under 3% lies in the top ten. The CDR3 runs to 15 residues. Looked up from germline, CDR1 is LNHNV and CDR2 is YYDKDF (reference sequence). The J segment lost 6 bases and the V segment lost 8 bases, leaving 11 bases of the junction unmatched. This TCR was recovered from a human donor in a cohort sampled during active COVID-19. This chain joins TRBV15 and TRBJ2-2; TRBD1 aligns across 8 bases. The specimen sequenced was peripheral blood. The CDR3 loop reads CATVRKTGAAGELFF. The CDR3 nucleotides are TGTGCCACCGTCAGAAAGACAGGGGCGGCCGGGGAGCTGTTTTTT.